This T cell receptor (beta chain) was recorded in a study of CD8 T cells in ankylosing spondylitis. V dropped 5 bases and J dropped 8; count of bases not matched to a gene: 5. The CDR3 consists of 13 residues. Germline CDR1 and CDR2: MNHNY and SVGAGI (reference sequence). This clonotype showed up just a few times. Its antigen is currently unknown. Notes on the study in general: As reported, disease-linked clones showed significant enrichment in matched ankylosing spondylitis synovial fluid.

TCRdb reprocessed the 5' RACE reads with MiXCR, giving one entry per CDR3 protein. The table includes about 340,000 distinct CDR3 sequences, about 14% detected once. This rearrangement joins TRBV6-6 to TRBJ2-2; TRBD1 aligns across 7 bases. The sample consisted of blood, either unsorted or a sorted T cell fraction (not recorded which). The clonotype was recovered from a male donor with ankylosing spondylitis or in good health (not recorded which). CDR3 protein: CASSKTGVGELFF. In DNA, the CDR3 is TGTGCCAGCAGTAAAACAGGGGTTGGGGAGCTGTTTTTT.